The TCR beta chain under discussion was sequenced for a study of blood T cell repertoires in COVID-19. Study context: Samples taken during acute and convalescent COVID-19 were collected in the United States, Italy and Spain.

In the authors' workflow: Reference gene primer amplification gave estimated nucleated cell counts. Repertoires were generated with immunoSEQ multiplex PCR, while TCRdb's copy carries only in-frame clones and drops some. V, J and clone size are those of that table, while D and trimming were read from the DNA. The top ten hold approximately 2.7% of the sample, which has 120,000 to 150,000 clones, about 82% seen once. The CDR3 runs to 15 residues. CDR1 is MNHEY and CDR2 is SMNVEV in the germline V gene (reference sequence). V gave up 4 bases and J gave up 7 bases; unmatched junction bases: 9. J is TRBJ1-5 and V is TRBV27; 8 bases are shared with TRBD1. This clonotype was sampled from a woman in her 40s with active or convalescent COVID-19. Sample: peripheral blood. CDR3 amino acids: CASSSQGAGRQPQHF. CDR3 coding DNA: TGTGCCAGCAGTTCTCAGGGGGCAGGTAGGCAGCCCCAGCATTTT.